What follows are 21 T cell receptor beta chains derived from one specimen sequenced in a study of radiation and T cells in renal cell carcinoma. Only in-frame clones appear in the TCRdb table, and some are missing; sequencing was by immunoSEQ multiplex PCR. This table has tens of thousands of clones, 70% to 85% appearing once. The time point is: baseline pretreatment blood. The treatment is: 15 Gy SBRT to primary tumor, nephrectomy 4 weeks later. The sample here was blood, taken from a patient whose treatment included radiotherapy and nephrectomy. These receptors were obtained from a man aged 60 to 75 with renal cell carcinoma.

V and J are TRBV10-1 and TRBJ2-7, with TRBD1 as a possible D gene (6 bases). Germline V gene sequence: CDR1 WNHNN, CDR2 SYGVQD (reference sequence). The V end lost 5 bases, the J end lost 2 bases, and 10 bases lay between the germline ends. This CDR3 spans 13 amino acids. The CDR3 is CASSPGVPYEQYF. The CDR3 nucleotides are TGCGCCAGCAGTCCAGGGGTTCCCTACGAGCAGTACTTC.

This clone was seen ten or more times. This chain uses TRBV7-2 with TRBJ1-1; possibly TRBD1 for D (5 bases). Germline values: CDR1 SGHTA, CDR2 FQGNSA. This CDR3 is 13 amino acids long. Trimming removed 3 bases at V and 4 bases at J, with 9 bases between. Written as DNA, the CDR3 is TGTGCCAGCAGCTTCCCGGGGGGCACTGAAGCTTTCTTT. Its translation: CASSFPGGTEAFF.

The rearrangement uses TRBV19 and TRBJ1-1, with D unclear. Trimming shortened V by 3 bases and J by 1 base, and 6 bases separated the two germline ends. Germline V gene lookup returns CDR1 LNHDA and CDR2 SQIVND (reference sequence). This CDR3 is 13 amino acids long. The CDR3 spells CASSILENTEAFF. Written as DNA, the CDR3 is TGTGCCAGTAGTATCCTGGAGAACACTGAAGCTTTCTTT.

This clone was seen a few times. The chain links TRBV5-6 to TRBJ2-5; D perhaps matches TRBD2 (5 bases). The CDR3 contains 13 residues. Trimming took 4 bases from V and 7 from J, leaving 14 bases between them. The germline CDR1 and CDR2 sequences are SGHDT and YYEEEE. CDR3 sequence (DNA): TGTGCCAGCAGCCCTCTACTTGCGGGGACCCAGTACTTC. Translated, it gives CASSPLLAGTQYF.

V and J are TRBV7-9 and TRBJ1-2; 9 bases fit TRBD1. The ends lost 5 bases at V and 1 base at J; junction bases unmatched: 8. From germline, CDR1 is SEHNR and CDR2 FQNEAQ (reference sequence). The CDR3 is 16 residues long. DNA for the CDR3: TGTGCCAGCAGCCCGGGACAGGGCATAAGTAACTATGGCTACACCTTC. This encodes CASSPGQGISNYGYTF.

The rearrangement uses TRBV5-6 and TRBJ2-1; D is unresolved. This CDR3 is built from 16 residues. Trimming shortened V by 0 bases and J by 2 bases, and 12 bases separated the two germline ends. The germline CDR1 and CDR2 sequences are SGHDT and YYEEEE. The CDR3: CASSLAAVSAYNEQFF. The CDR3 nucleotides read TGTGCCAGCAGCTTGGCCGCGGTATCTGCCTACAATGAGCAGTTCTTC.

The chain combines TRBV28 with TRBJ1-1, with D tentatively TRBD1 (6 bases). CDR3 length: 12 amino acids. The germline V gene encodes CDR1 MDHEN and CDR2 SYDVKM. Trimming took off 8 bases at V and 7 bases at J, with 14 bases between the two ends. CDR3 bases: TGTGCCAGCCCCCCGGACAGTCATGAAGCTTTCTTT. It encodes CASPPDSHEAFF.

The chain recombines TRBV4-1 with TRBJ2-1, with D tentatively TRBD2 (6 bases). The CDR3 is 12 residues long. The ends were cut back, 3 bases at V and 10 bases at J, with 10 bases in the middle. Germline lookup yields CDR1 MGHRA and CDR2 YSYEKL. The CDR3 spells CASSQGGPEQFF. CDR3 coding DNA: TGCGCCAGCAGCCAGGGAGGACCGGAGCAGTTCTTC.

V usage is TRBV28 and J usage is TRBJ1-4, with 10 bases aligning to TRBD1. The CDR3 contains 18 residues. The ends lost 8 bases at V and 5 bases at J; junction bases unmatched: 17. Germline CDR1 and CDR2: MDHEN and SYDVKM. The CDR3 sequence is CASSYQTTWGQGNEKLFF. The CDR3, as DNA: TGTGCCAGCTCGTACCAAACGACCTGGGGACAGGGGAATGAAAAACTGTTTTTT.

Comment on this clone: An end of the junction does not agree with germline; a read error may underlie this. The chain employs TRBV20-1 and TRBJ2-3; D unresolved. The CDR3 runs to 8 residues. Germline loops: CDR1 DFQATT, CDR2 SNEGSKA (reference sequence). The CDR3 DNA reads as TGCAGTGCTAGAGATCACCCCTTT. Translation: CSARDHPF.

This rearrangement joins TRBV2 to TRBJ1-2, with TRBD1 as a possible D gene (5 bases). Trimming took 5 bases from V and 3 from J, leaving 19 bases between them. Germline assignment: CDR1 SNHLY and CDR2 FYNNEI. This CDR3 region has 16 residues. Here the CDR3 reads CASSLRVVGTDYGYTF. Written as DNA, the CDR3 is TGTGCCAGCAGTCTCCGGGTGGTAGGGACCGACTATGGCTACACCTTC.

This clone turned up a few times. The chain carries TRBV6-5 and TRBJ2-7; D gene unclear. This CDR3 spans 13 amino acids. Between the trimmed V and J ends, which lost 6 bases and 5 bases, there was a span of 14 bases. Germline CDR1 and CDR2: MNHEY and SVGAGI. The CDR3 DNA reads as TGTGCCAGCAGACGTAGTCGGGTCCACGAGCAGTACTTC. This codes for CASRRSRVHEQYF.

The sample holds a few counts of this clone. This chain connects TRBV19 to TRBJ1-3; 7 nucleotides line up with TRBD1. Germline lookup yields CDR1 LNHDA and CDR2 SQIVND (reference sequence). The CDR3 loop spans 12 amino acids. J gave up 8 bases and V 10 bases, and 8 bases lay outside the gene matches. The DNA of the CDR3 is TGTGCCACCGCCGGGACAGAGTACACCATATATTTT. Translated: CATAGTEYTIYF. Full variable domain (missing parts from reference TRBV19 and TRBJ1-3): DGGITQSPKYLFRKEGQNVTLSCEQNLNHDAMYWYRQDPGQGLRLIYYSQIVNDFQKGDIAEGYSVSREKKESFPLTVTSAQKNPTAFYLCATAGTEYTIYFGEGSWLTVV.

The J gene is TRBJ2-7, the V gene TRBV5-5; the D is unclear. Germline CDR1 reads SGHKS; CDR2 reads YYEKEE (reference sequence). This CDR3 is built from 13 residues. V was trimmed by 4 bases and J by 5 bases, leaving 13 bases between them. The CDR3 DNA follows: TGTGCCAGCAGCGTCGTTCCCTGGAACGAGCAGTACTTC. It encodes CASSVVPWNEQYF.

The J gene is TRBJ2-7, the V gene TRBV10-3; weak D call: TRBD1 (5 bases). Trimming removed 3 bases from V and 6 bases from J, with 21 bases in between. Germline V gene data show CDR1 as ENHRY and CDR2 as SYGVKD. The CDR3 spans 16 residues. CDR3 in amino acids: CAISDRQCLSYCEQYF. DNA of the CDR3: TGTGCCATCAGTGATAGACAGTGCCTATCCTATTGCGAGCAGTACTTC.

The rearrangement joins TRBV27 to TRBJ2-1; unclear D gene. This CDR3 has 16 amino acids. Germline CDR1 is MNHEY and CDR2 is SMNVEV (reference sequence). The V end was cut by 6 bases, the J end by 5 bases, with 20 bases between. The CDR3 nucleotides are TGTGCCAGCAGGAGCCAGTCCCTTGGTCCCAACAATGAGCAGTTCTTC. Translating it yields CASRSQSLGPNNEQFF.

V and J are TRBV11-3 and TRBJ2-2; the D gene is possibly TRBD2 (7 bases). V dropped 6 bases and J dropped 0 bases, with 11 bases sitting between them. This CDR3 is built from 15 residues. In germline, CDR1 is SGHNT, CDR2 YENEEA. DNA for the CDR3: TGTGCCAGCAGTCGGGGGGCCACGAACACCGGGGAGCTGTTTTTT. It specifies CASSRGATNTGELFF. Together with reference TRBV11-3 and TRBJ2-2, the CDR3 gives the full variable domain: EAGVVQSPRYKIIEKKQPVAFWCNPISGHNTLYWYLQNLGQGPELLIRYENEEAVDDSQLPKDRFSAERLKGVDSTLKIQPAELGDSAVYLCASSRGATNTGELFFGEGSRLTVL.

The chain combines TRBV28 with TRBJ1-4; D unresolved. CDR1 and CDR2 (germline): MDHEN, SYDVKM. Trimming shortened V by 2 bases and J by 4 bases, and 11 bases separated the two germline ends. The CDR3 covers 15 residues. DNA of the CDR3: TGTGCCAGCAGTTTACGGCGGACTAATAATGAAAAACTGTTTTTT. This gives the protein CASSLRRTNNEKLFF.

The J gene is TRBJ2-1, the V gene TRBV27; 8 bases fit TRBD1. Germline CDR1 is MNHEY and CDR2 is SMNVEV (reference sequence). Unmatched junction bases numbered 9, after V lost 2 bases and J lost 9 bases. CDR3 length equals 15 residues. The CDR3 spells CASSLGYPGTGEQFF. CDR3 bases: TGTGCCAGCAGTTTAGGTTACCCAGGGACAGGTGAGCAGTTCTTC.

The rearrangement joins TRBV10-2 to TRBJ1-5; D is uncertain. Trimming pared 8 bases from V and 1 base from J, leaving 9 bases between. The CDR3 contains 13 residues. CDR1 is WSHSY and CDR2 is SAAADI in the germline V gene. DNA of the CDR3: TGCGCCAGCCAAAGGACGAGCAATCAGCCCCAGCATTTT. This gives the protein CASQRTSNQPQHF.

This CDR3 reads CAWSPTGTSGNTIYF. DNA of the CDR3: TGTGCCTGGAGTCCGACCGGGACGTCCGGAAACACCATATATTTT. The chain combines TRBV30 with TRBJ1-3; a possible D gene is TRBD1 (5 bases). V lost 2 bases, J lost 4 bases, and 15 bases lay in between. Germline lookup yields CDR1 GTSNPN and CDR2 SVGIG (reference sequence). This CDR3 is 15 amino acids long.